The 18 T cell receptor beta chains below all came from one sample that was sequenced in a study of T cell repertoires in cytomegalovirus infection. TCRdb reprocessed the reads with MiXCR, giving one entry per CDR3 protein. The table shows approximately 730,000 distinct CDR3 sequences, with around 32% occurring only once. These receptors have no known antigen. The sequences come from cultured PBMCs, collected from culture after CMV antigen stimulation. These receptors were taken from a human donor in good health (CMV status not recorded). Some clones in this sample may be carry-over from other donors' samples.

This clonotype was detected a few times. The rearrangement joins TRBV7-7 to TRBJ2-2, with 10 bases matching TRBD1. The junction had 7 bases not matched to a gene; V was cut back by 5 bases and J by 4 bases. CDR1 SSHAT and CDR2 FNYEAQ come from the germline V gene (reference sequence). The CDR3 runs 16 residues. The CDR3 here is CASSPQTGGGTGELFF. The CDR3 region has the DNA TGTGCCAGCAGCCCTCAGACAGGGGGCGGCACCGGGGAGCTGTTTTTT.

This clonotype was detected a few times. The J gene is TRBJ2-3, the V gene TRBV4-1; TRBD2 matches at 8 bases. The CDR3 contains 16 residues. CDR1 and CDR2 (germline): MGHRA, YSYEKL. V lost 4 bases and J lost 2; bases outside the gene matches: 8. CDR3 sequence (DNA): TGCGCCAGCAGCCTCCTTAGCGGGACGTTCACAGATACGCAGTATTTT. This codes for CASSLLSGTFTDTQYF.

This clonotype was seen a handful of times. The genes are TRBV27 and TRBJ2-5; no firm D call. With 10 bases removed from V and 1 base from J, the gap between germline ends came to 10 bases. This CDR3 is built from 12 residues. Germline CDR1 and CDR2: MNHEY and SMNVEV (reference sequence). The CDR3 spells CAKPESQETQYF. The CDR3 DNA reads TGTGCCAAGCCGGAGAGCCAAGAGACCCAGTACTTC.

This clonotype was seen ten or more times. The chain employs TRBV7-2 and TRBJ1-1; D gene unclear. Trimming left V 4 bases short and J 0 bases short, with 9 bases between. This CDR3 contains 14 residues. Germline CDR1 and CDR2: SGHTA and FQGNSA. The CDR3: CASSSSLMNTEAFF. The DNA of the CDR3 is TGTGCCAGCAGCTCGTCCCTGATGAACACTGAAGCTTTCTTT.

This chain links TRBV4-2 with TRBJ2-5; the match to TRBD2 covers 13 bases. This CDR3 has 19 residues. The germline V gene encodes CDR1 LGHNA and CDR2 YNFKEQ. V lost 0 bases to trimming and J lost 5 bases; unmatched junction nucleotides: 12. The CDR3 DNA reads TGTGCCAGCAGCCAAGATCCGGGGGGACTAGCGGGGTCCCATGAGACCCAGTACTTC. Translated, it gives CASSQDPGGLAGSHETQYF.

This clonotype has more than one count but fewer than ten. Here the CDR3 DNA reads TGTGCCAGCAGTTTATATCAGGGTGAGACAACCGGTGAGCAGTTCTTC. Translating gives CASSLYQGETTGEQFF. This rearrangement joins TRBV27 to TRBJ2-1, with a weak D call TRBD1 (5 bases). The CDR3 has 16 residues. V lost 1 base, J lost 9 bases, and 19 bases lay in between. Germline values: CDR1 MNHEY, CDR2 SMNVEV (reference sequence).

This clonotype was picked up a small number of times. The CDR3: CASNDGTPLEAFF. For the CDR3, the DNA is TGTGCCAGCAACGACGGGACACCTCTTGAAGCTTTCTTT. The chain joins TRBV12-3 or TRBV12-4 to TRBJ1-1, with D possibly matching TRBD1 (6 bases). CDR3 length: 13 amino acids. V lost 7 bases and J 7 bases, leaving 16 bases between the germline ends.

This clonotype showed up just a few times. The CDR3 reads CASSQDDRARNEQFF. The CDR3 bases are TGTGCCAGCAGCCAAGACGACAGGGCTAGGAATGAGCAGTTCTTC. The rearrangement uses TRBV4-2 and TRBJ2-1; TRBD1 agrees at 7 bases. Germline CDR1 LGHNA, CDR2 YNFKEQ. CDR3 size: 15 residues. The ends lost 0 bases at V and 7 bases at J; junction bases unmatched: 6.

This chain links TRBV9 with TRBJ2-5, with a weak D call TRBD1 (5 bases). There are 13 residues in the CDR3. Trimming took off 4 bases at V and 2 bases at J, with 9 bases between the two ends. Germline V CDR1 and CDR2: SGDLS, YYNGEE. CDR3 bases: TGTGCCAGCAGCAAACGACAGCAAGAGACCCAGTACTTC. It specifies CASSKRQQETQYF.

The rearrangement uses TRBV5-1 and TRBJ2-1; D remains unclear. Germline CDR1 and CDR2: SGHRS and YFSETQ. There are 16 residues in the CDR3. With 6 bases removed from V and 0 bases from J, the gap between germline ends came to 16 bases. The DNA for the CDR3 is TGCGCCAGCAACCCCCGCCCCCTGAGCTCCTACAATGAGCAGTTCTTC. It codes for CASNPRPLSSYNEQFF. The whole variable domain, filled in from reference TRBV5-1 and TRBJ2-1, reads KAGVTQTPRYLIKTRGQQVTLSCSPISGHRSVSWYQQTPGQGLQFLFEYFSETQRNKGNFPGRFSGRQFSNSRSEMNVSTLELGDSALYLCASNPRPLSSYNEQFFGPGTRLTVL.

With regard to this clonotype: At one end, the junction sequence differs from germline, possibly due to a read error. The V gene is TRBV4-1, the J gene TRBJ2-2; no clear D. The CDR3 spans 12 residues. Germline CDR1 and CDR2: MGHRA and YSYEKL. This CDR3 is CASSLYSGELFF. The DNA for the CDR3 is TGTGCCAGCAGCCTTTACAGCGGGGAGCTGTTTTTT.

This clonotype has only a few counts. The V call is TRBV11-2, the J call TRBJ2-1; no clear D gene. Germline V CDR1 and CDR2: SGHAT, FQNNGV. The CDR3 length is 12 residues. The ends were cut back, 5 bases at V and 14 bases at J, with 16 bases in the middle. The CDR3 DNA reads as TGTGCCAGCAGCCCCTTCCTCGCAAGAGAGTTCTTC. Its protein is CASSPFLAREFF. Together with reference TRBV11-2 and TRBJ2-1, the CDR3 gives the full variable domain: EAGVAQSPRYKIIEKRQSVAFWCNPISGHATLYWYQQILGQGPKLLIQFQNNGVVDDSQLPKDRFSAERLKGVDSTLKIQPAKLEDSAVYLCASSPFLAREFFGPGTRLTVL.

The J gene is TRBJ1-2, the V gene TRBV11-2; D unclear. The CDR3 contains 13 residues. Germline V gene sequence: CDR1 SGHAT, CDR2 FQNNGV. Deletions cut 0 bases from V and 5 bases from J, with 7 bases between. DNA of the CDR3: TGTGCCAGCAGCTTAGAGCACGGTTATGGCTACACCTTC. Its translation is CASSLEHGYGYTF.

V usage is TRBV11-2 and J usage is TRBJ2-1; 7 bases are shared with TRBD2. V lost 4 bases, J lost 8 bases, and 5 bases stayed unmatched. CDR3 length equals 13 residues. Germline loops: CDR1 SGHAT, CDR2 FQNNGV. The CDR3: CASSSLRGDEQFF. The CDR3, as DNA: TGTGCCAGCAGCTCCCTACGGGGGGATGAGCAGTTCTTC.

The chain joins TRBV7-2 to TRBJ1-5; D call uncertain. Trimming pared 5 bases from V and 0 bases from J, leaving 8 bases between. The CDR3 is 14 amino acids. Germline CDR1 SGHTA, CDR2 FQGNSA. CDR3: CASSPRASNQPQHF. Here the CDR3 DNA reads TGTGCCAGCAGCCCGCGGGCTAGCAATCAGCCCCAGCATTTT.

The CDR3 DNA follows: TGTGCCACCAGCACAAACCGGGACTACGAGCAGTACTTC. The encoded protein is CATSTNRDYEQYF. The V and J genes are TRBV15 and TRBJ2-7; tentative D call: TRBD2 (5 bases). Germline V CDR1 and CDR2: LNHNV, YYDKDF (reference sequence). The CDR3 covers 13 residues. Trimming pared 4 bases from V and 3 bases from J, leaving 10 bases between.

This clonotype was seen a few times. V usage is TRBV7-8 and J usage is TRBJ2-1; D not certain. Germline V lookup: CDR1 SGHVS, CDR2 FQNEAQ. The V end lost 5 bases, the J end lost 0 bases, and 11 bases lay between the germline ends. The CDR3 totals 15 residues. In nucleotides, the CDR3 is TGTGCCAGCAGCCCAGACCCGGTCTCCTACAATGAGCAGTTCTTC. Encoded protein: CASSPDPVSYNEQFF.

This clonotype showed up many times. The chain joins TRBV5-6 to TRBJ1-5; D is possibly TRBD1 (6 bases). CDR3 length: 14 residues. V lost 4 bases and J lost 3, with 11 bases in between. Germline assignment: CDR1 SGHDT and CDR2 YYEEEE. As DNA, the CDR3 is TGTGCCAGCAGCCTGACAGGCGTCAATCAGCCCCAGCATTTT. It encodes CASSLTGVNQPQHF.